These 21 T cell receptor beta chains were all obtained from the same sample, sequenced in a study of T cell responses to AZD1222 COVID-19 vaccine. Profiled with immunoSEQ multiplex PCR; TCRdb holds only in-frame clones, not every one. Of approximately 150,000 clones listed, approximately 95% are singletons. Specimen: peripheral blood, collected on day 0 of MenACWY control vaccination. The receptors were gathered from an adult in good health.

The chain has TRBV7-9 and TRBJ1-5; D not resolved. Germline CDR1 and CDR2: SEHNR and FQNEAQ (reference sequence). The CDR3 has 12 residues. V was shortened by 0 bases and J by 5 bases, with 2 bases between the two germline ends. CDR3 nucleotides: TGTGCCAGCAGCTTAGCGGATCAGCCCCAGCATTTT. It yields the protein CASSLADQPQHF.

This rearrangement joins TRBV24-1 to TRBJ2-2; 11 nucleotides align to TRBD1. CDR1 KGHDR and CDR2 SFDVKD come from the germline V gene. V was pared by 0 bases and J by 6 bases, with 8 bases of the junction left unmatched. CDR3 length: 18 amino acids. CDR3 sequence reads: CATSDLHGQGAQAGELFF. The CDR3 DNA is TGTGCCACCAGTGATTTGCATGGACAGGGGGCGCAAGCCGGGGAGCTGTTTTTT.

The V and J genes are TRBV28 and TRBJ1-2, with 10 positions matching TRBD1. This CDR3 is 13 amino acids long. Looked up from germline, CDR1 is MDHEN and CDR2 is SYDVKM. Unmatched junction bases numbered 6, after V lost 11 bases and J lost 3 bases. The CDR3 nucleotides read TGTGCCTCCGGGACAGGGGAATACTATGGCTACACCTTC. Its protein is CASGTGEYYGYTF.

The V call is TRBV20-1, the J call TRBJ2-7; 11 bases line up with TRBD2. With 3 bases clipped from V and 4 bases from J, the junction kept 8 bases outside the gene matches. CDR1 DFQATT and CDR2 SNEGSKA come from the germline V gene (reference sequence). CDR3 size: 15 residues. In DNA, the CDR3 is TGCAGTGCTAGTACTACTAGCGGGGGACAGTACGAGCAGTACTTC. Its protein product is CSASTTSGGQYEQYF.

The CDR3 region is CASSPNTGELFF. Here the CDR3 DNA reads TGTGCCAGCAGCCCCAACACCGGGGAGCTGTTTTTT. The chain employs TRBV5-4 and TRBJ2-2; no definite D call. Trimming took off 4 bases at V and 2 bases at J, with 3 bases between the two ends. The CDR3 is 12 amino acids. In germline, CDR1 is SGHNT, CDR2 YYREEE (reference sequence).

The rearrangement joins TRBV4-1 to TRBJ1-3; weak D call: TRBD1 (5 bases). This CDR3 has 19 residues. Looked up from germline, CDR1 is MGHRA and CDR2 is YSYEKL. Trimming took 5 bases from V and 0 from J, leaving 23 bases between them. As DNA, the CDR3 is TGCGCCAGCAGCTCCTCGATAGGGGCGCAGGGACCCTCTGGAAACACCATATATTTT. It specifies CASSSSIGAQGPSGNTIYF.

The rearrangement links TRBV28 to TRBJ1-1; TRBD1 is a possible D gene (5 bases). The CDR3 is made up of 15 amino acids. The germline CDR1 and CDR2 sequences are MDHEN and SYDVKM. V lost 5 bases and J lost 0, with 13 bases in between. The CDR3 DNA reads TGTGCCAGCAGTCCCGGACATTTCATGAACACTGAAGCTTTCTTT. As protein: CASSPGHFMNTEAFF.

The chain uses TRBV5-1 and TRBJ2-1; 8 positions match TRBD2. Trimming took 5 bases from V and 0 from J; bases not matched to a gene: 19. Germline V gene sequence: CDR1 SGHRS, CDR2 YFSETQ. The CDR3 contains 20 residues. CDR3 coding DNA: TGCGCCAGCAGAGCTCTGGGGTCAGCGGGAGAATTCAGCTCCTACAATGAGCAGTTCTTC. Translation: CASRALGSAGEFSSYNEQFF.

The V gene is TRBV30, the J gene TRBJ2-7; D is tentatively TRBD1 or TRBD2 (5 bases each). The CDR3 runs 13 residues. Trimming pared 4 bases from V and 2 bases from J, leaving 12 bases between. Per the germline V gene, CDR1 is GTSNPN and CDR2 is SVGIG (reference sequence). The CDR3 coding sequence is TGTGCCTGGAATCGAGGGGTTGCCTACGAGCAGTACTTC. Its protein product is CAWNRGVAYEQYF. The whole variable domain, remainder taken from reference TRBV30 and TRBJ2-7, is SQTIHQWPATLVQPVGSPLSLECTVEGTSNPNLYWYRQAAGRGLQLLFYSVGIGQISSEVPQNLSASRPQDRQFILSSKKLLLSDSGFYLCAWNRGVAYEQYFGPGTRLTVT.

V usage is TRBV7-2 and J usage is TRBJ1-1; the D is unclear. Trimming stripped 2 bases from V and 7 bases from J, with 11 bases between. Germline V lookup: CDR1 SGHTA, CDR2 FQGNSA. The CDR3 extends over 13 amino acids. Here the CDR3 reads CASSLYPDYEAFF. The CDR3 DNA is TGTGCCAGCAGCTTATATCCGGACTATGAAGCTTTCTTT.

J is TRBJ1-3 and V is TRBV27; TRBD1 matches at 9 bases. Germline loops: CDR1 MNHEY, CDR2 SMNVEV (reference sequence). CDR3 length: 14 amino acids. The V and J ends lost 6 bases and 4 bases, in that order; junction bases with no gene match: 4. CDR3 nucleotides: TGTGCCAGCAGACCACAGGGGGCGGGAAACACCATATATTTT. Translation: CASRPQGAGNTIYF.

J is TRBJ1-2 and V is TRBV13; D is unresolved. Trimming cost V 0 bases and J 2 bases, with 4 bases left between them. Germline V CDR1 and CDR2: PRHDT, FYEKMQ (reference sequence). The CDR3 contains 13 residues. CDR3 protein: CASSLGQNYGYTF. CDR3 nucleotides: TGTGCCAGCAGCTTAGGACAGAACTATGGCTACACCTTC. The entire variable domain, with the rest obtained from reference TRBV13 and TRBJ1-2, is as follows: AAGVIQSPRHLIKEKRETATLKCYPIPRHDTVYWYQQGPGQDPQFLISFYEKMQSDKGSIPDRFSAQQFSDYHSELNMSSLELGDSALYFCASSLGQNYGYTFGSGTRLTVV.

This chain connects TRBV7-2 to TRBJ2-5; 10 positions match TRBD2. J gave up 4 bases and V 2 bases, and 7 bases lay outside the gene matches. This CDR3 spans 16 amino acids. From germline, CDR1 is SGHTA and CDR2 FQGNSA. The CDR3 loop is CASSLTLAGPRETQYF. In nucleotides, the CDR3 is TGTGCCAGCAGCTTAACACTAGCGGGGCCCCGAGAGACCCAGTACTTC.

Concerning this clone itself: At one boundary the junction diverges from the germline segment, which might be a read error. The rearrangement joins TRBV19 to TRBJ2-1; possibly TRBD2 for D (6 bases). Per the germline V gene, CDR1 is LNHDA and CDR2 is SQIVND (reference sequence). This CDR3 is built from 11 residues. CDR3 sequence: CASSKGGDFVF. CDR3 coding DNA: TGTGCCAGTAGTAAAGGAGGGGATTTCGTCTTC.

This clone showed up just once. The gene calls are TRBV23-1 and TRBJ2-2; TRBD1 aligns across 9 bases. TRBV23-1 is identified as an open reading frame with a role that is uncertain. Trimming cost V 3 bases and J 4 bases; bases outside gene matches: 15. CDR3 length equals 19 residues. The CDR3: CASSQSNYHRGLVTGELFF. The CDR3 nucleotides are TGCGCCAGCAGTCAGTCGAATTACCACAGGGGGCTCGTCACCGGGGAGCTGTTTTTT.

The count of this clone is one. The rearrangement joins TRBV9 to TRBJ2-1; no clear D. V lost 0 bases and J lost 5, with 9 bases in between. The germline V gene encodes CDR1 SGDLS and CDR2 YYNGEE. The CDR3 spans 14 residues. CDR3 residues: CASSVESTNNEQFF. In nucleotides, the CDR3 is TGTGCCAGCAGCGTAGAGTCTACCAACAATGAGCAGTTCTTC.

This clone was counted once. The CDR3 coding sequence is TGTGCCAGTAGCCGACCGGGATCCTCTGGAAACACCATATATTTT. Amino acids: CASSRPGSSGNTIYF. The gene calls are TRBV19 and TRBJ1-3; unclear D gene. CDR1 LNHDA and CDR2 SQIVND come from the germline V gene (reference sequence). The CDR3 consists of 15 residues. V was cut by 6 bases and J by 0 bases, with 12 bases left in between.

In nucleotides, the CDR3 is TGTGCCAGCAGTCCCCGGCGCACCAGCGGCAATCAGCCCCAGCATTTT. Translation: CASSPRRTSGNQPQHF. This chain uses TRBV28 with TRBJ1-5; D remains unclear. The CDR3 has 16 residues. Between the trimmed V and J ends, which lost 5 bases and 2 bases, there was a span of 16 bases. The germline gives CDR1 MDHEN, CDR2 SYDVKM.

The V call is TRBV4-2, the J call TRBJ1-1; possible D gene TRBD1, 6 bases. This CDR3 region has 15 residues. CDR1 LGHNA and CDR2 YNFKEQ come from the germline V gene. V gave up 4 bases and J gave up 5 bases, with 17 bases separating them. The CDR3: CASSLTPGGETEAFF. CDR3 DNA: TGTGCCAGCAGCCTGACCCCGGGGGGCGAGACTGAAGCTTTCTTT.

CDR3 in amino acids: CASSPARTSVRDNEQFF. CDR3 nucleotide sequence: TGTGCCAGCAGCCCCGCGCGGACTAGCGTGAGGGACAATGAGCAGTTCTTC. The chain recombines TRBV5-4 with TRBJ2-1; 9 bases line up with TRBD2. The CDR3 sequence is 17 residues long. In germline, CDR1 is SGHNT, CDR2 YYREEE (reference sequence). J gave up 5 bases and V 4 bases, and 13 bases lay outside the gene matches.

V and J are TRBV24-1 and TRBJ1-5; D is uncertain. The CDR3 contains 12 residues. Germline V gives CDR1 KGHDR, CDR2 SFDVKD. V dropped 6 bases and J dropped 2 bases, with 4 bases sitting between them. The CDR3 here is CATSRGNQPQHF. DNA of the CDR3: TGTGCCACCAGTAGGGGCAATCAGCCCCAGCATTTT.